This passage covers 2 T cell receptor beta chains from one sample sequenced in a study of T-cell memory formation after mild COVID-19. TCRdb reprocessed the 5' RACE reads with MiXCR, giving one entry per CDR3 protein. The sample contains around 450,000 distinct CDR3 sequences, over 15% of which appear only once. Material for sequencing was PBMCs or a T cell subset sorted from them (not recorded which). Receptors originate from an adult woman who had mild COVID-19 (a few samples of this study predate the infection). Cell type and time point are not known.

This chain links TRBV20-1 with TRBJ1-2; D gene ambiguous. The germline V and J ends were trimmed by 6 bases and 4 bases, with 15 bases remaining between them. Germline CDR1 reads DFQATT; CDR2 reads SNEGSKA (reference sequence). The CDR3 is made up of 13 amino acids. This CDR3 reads CSANAQSPYGYTF. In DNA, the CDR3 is TGCAGTGCCAACGCCCAATCTCCCTATGGCTACACCTTC.

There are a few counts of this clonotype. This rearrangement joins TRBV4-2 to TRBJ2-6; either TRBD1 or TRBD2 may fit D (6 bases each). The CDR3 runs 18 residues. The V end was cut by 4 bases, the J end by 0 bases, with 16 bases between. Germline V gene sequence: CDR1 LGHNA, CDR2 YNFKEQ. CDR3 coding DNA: TGTGCCAGCAGCCCCCAATCGGGGGCCCTCTCTGGGGCCAACGTCCTGACTTTC. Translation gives CASSPQSGALSGANVLTF.